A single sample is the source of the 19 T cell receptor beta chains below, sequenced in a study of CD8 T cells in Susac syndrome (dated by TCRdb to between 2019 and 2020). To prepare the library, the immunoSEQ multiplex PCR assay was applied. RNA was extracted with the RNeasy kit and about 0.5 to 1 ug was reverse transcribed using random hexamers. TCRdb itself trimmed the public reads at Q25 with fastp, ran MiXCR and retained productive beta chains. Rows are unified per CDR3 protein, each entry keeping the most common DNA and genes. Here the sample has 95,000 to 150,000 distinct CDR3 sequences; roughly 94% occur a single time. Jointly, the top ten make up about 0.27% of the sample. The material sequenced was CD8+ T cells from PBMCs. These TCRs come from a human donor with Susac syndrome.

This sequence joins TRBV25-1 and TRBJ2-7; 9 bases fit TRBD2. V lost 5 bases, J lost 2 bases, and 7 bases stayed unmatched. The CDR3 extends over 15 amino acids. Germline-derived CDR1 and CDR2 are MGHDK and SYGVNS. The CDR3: CASSRERGETYEQYF. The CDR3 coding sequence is TGTGCCAGCAGTAGGGAGCGGGGGGAAACCTACGAGCAGTACTTC.

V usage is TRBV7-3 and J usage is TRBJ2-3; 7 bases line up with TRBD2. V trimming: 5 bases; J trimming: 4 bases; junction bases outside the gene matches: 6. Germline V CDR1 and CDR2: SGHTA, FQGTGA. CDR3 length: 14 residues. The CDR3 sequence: CASSPTSVPDTQYF. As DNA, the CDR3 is TGTGCCAGCAGCCCCACTAGCGTCCCAGATACGCAGTATTTT.

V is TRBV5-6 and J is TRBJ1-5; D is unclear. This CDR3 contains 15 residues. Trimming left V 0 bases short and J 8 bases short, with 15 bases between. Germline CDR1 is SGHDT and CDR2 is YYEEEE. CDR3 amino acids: CASSLARHGKEPQHF. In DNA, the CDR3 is TGTGCCAGCAGCTTGGCCAGACACGGGAAGGAGCCCCAGCATTTT.

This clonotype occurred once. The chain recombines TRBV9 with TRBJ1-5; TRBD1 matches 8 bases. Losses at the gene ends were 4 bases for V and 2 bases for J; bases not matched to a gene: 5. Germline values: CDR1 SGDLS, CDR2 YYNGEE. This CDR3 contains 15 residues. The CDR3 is CASSFGQGGNQPQHF. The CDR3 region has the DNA TGTGCCAGCAGCTTCGGACAGGGAGGCAATCAGCCCCAGCATTTT.

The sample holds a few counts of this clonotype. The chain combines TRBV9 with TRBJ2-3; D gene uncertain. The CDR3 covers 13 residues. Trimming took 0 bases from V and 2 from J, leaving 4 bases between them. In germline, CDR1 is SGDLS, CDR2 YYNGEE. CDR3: CASSVGSTDTQYF. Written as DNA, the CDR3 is TGTGCCAGCAGCGTAGGGTCCACAGATACGCAGTATTTT.

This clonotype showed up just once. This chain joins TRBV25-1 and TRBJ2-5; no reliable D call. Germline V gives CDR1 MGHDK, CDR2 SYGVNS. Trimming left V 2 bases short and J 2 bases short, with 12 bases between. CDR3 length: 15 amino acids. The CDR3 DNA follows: TGTGCCAGCAGTGAAGTAGGATTGGGGCAAGAGACCCAGTACTTC. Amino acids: CASSEVGLGQETQYF.

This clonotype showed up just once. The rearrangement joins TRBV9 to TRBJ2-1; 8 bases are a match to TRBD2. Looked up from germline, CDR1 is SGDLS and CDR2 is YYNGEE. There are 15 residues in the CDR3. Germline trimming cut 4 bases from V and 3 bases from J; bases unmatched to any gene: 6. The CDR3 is CASSSIAGHYNEQFF. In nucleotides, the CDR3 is TGTGCCAGCAGCTCCATAGCGGGGCACTACAATGAGCAGTTCTTC.

CDR3 in DNA: TGTGCCAGCAGTCCCCGCGGGGCGCCCTACGAGCAGTACTTC. It specifies CASSPRGAPYEQYF. The chain employs TRBV5-4 and TRBJ2-7; D perhaps matches TRBD2 (6 bases). Germline CDR1 reads SGHNT; CDR2 reads YYREEE (reference sequence). V dropped 5 bases and J dropped 2 bases, with 14 bases sitting between them. The CDR3 is 14 residues long.

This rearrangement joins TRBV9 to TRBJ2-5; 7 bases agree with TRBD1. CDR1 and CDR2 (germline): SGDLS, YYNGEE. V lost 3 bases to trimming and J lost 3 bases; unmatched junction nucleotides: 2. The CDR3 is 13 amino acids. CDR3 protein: CASSGGTEETQYF. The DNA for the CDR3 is TGTGCCAGCAGCGGAGGGACAGAAGAGACCCAGTACTTC.

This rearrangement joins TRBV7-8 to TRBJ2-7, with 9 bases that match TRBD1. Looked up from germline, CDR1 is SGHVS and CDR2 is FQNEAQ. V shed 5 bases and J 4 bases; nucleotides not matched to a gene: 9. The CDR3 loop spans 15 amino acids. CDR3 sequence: CASSPQGQGFYEQYF. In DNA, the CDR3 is TGTGCCAGCAGCCCACAGGGACAGGGTTTTTACGAGCAGTACTTC.

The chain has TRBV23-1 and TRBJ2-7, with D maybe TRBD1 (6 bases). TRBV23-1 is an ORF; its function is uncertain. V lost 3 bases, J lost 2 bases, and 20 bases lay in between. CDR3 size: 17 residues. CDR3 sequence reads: CASSHATGFNQTYEQYF. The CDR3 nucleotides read TGCGCCAGCAGTCATGCTACAGGGTTCAACCAGACCTACGAGCAGTACTTC.

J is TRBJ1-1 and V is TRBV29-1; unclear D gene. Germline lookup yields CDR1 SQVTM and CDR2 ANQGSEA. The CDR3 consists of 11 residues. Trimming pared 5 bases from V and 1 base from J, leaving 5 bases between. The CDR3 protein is CSVRENTEAFF. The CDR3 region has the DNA TGCAGCGTTCGAGAGAACACTGAAGCTTTCTTT.

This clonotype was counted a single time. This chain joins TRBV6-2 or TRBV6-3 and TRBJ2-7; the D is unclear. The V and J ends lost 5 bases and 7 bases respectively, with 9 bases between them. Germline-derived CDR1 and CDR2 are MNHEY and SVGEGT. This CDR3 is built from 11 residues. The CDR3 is CASSLAWEQYF. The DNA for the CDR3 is TGTGCCAGCAGTCTGGCGTGGGAGCAGTACTTC.

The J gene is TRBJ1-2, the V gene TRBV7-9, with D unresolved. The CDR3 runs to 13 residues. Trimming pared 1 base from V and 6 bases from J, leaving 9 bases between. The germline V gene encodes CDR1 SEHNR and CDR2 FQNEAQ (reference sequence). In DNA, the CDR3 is TGTGCCAGCAGCTTAGGAGAACAACATGGCTACACCTTC. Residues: CASSLGEQHGYTF.

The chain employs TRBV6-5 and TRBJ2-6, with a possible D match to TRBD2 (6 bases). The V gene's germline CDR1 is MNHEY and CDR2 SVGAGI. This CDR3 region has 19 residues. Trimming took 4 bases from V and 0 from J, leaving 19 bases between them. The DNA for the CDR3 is TGTGCCAGCAGTTCCCCGAAGGGCAGGGAGGCCTCTGGGGCCAACGTCCTGACTTTC. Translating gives CASSSPKGREASGANVLTF.

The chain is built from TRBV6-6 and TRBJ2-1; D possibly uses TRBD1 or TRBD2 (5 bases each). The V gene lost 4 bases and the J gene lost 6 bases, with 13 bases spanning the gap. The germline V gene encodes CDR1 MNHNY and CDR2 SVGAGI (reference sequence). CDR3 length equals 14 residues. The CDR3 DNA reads TGTGCCAGCAGTTGGGGACCCACCGGCAATGAGCAGTTCTTC. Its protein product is CASSWGPTGNEQFF.

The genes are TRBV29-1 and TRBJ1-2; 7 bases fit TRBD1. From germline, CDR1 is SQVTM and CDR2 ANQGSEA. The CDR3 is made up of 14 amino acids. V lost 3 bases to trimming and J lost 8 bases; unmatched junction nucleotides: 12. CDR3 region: CSVDSPGGGWGYTF. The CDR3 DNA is TGCAGCGTTGACTCCCCGGGAGGGGGCTGGGGCTACACCTTC.

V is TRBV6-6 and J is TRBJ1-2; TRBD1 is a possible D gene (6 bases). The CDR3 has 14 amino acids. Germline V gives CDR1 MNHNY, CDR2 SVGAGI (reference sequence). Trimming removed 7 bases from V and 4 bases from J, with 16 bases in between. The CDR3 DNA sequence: TGTGCCAGCATGGCGGGGGGCGCCGGCTATGGCTACACCTTC. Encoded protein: CASMAGGAGYGYTF.

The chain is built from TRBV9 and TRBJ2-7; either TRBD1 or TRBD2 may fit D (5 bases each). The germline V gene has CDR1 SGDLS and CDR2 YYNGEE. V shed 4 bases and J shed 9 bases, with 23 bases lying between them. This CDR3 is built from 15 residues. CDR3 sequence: CASSPMTTELGGQYF. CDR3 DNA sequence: TGTGCCAGCAGCCCTATGACGACAGAACTTGGGGGGCAGTACTTC.